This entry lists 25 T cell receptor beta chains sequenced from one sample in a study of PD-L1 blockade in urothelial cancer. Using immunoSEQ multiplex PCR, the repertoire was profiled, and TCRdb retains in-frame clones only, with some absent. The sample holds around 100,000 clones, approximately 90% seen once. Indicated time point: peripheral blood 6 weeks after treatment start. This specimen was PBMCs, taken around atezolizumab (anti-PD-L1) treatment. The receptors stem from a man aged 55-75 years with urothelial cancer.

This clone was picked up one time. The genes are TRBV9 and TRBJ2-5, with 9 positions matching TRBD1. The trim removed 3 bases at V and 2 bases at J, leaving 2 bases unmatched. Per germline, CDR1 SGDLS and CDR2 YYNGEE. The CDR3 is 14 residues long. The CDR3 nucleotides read TGTGCCAGCAGCGCAGGGACAGGGCAAGAGACCCAGTACTTC. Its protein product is CASSAGTGQETQYF.

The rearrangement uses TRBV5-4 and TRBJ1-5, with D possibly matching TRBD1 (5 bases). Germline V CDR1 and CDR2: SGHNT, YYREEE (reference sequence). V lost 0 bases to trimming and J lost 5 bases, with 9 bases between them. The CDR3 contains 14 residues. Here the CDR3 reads CASSLAGRDQPQHF. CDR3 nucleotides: TGTGCCAGCAGCTTGGCAGGGAGGGATCAGCCCCAGCATTTT. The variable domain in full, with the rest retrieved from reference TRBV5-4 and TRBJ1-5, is ETGVTQSPTHLIKTRGQQVTLRCSSQSGHNTVSWYQQALGQGPQFIFQYYREEENGRGNFPPRFSGLQFPNYSSELNVNALELDDSALYLCASSLAGRDQPQHFGDGTRLSIL.

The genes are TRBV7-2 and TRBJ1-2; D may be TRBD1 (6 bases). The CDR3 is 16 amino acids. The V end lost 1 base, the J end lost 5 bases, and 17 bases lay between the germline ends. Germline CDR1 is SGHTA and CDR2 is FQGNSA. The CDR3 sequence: CASSLESYGGAYGYTF. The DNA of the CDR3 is TGTGCCAGCAGCTTAGAATCCTATGGGGGGGCTTATGGCTACACCTTC.

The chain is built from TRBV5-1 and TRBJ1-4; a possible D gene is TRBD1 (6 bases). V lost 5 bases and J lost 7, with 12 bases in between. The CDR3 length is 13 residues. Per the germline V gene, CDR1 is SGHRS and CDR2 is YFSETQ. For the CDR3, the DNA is TGCGCCAGCAGGACAGGTGCGGGTGAAAAACTGTTTTTT. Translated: CASRTGAGEKLFF.

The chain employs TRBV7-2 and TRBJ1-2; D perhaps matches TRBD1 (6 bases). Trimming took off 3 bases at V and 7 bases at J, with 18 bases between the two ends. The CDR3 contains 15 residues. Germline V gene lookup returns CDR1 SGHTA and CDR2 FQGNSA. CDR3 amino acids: CASSLGAFGGRGYTF. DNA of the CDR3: TGTGCCAGCAGCTTGGGGGCGTTTGGGGGACGTGGCTACACCTTC.

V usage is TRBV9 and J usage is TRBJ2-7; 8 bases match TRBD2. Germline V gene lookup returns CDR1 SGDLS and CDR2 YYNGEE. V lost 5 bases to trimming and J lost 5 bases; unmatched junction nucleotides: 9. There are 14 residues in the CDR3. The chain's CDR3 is CASSHAGGPHEQYF. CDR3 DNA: TGTGCCAGCAGTCATGCGGGAGGACCCCACGAGCAGTACTTC.

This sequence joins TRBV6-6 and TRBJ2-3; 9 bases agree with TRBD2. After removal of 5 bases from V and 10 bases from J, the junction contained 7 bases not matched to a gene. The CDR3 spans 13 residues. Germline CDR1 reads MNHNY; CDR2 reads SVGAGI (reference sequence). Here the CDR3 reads CASSDPGLAAQYF. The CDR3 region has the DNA TGTGCCAGCAGTGACCCGGGACTAGCAGCGCAGTATTTT.

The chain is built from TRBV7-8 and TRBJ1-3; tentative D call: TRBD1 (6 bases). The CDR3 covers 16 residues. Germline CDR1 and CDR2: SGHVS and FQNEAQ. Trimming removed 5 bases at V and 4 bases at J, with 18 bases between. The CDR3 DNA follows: TGTGCCAGCAGCCCACCTTTAAGGGGGGGAGGAAACACCATATATTTT. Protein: CASSPPLRGGGNTIYF.

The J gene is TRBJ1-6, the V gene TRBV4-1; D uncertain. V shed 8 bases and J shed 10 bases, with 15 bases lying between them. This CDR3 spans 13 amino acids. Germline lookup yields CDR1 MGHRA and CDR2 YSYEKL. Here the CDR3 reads CASGKDYYSPLHF. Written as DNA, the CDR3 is TGCGCCAGCGGGAAAGACTATTACTCACCCCTCCACTTT.

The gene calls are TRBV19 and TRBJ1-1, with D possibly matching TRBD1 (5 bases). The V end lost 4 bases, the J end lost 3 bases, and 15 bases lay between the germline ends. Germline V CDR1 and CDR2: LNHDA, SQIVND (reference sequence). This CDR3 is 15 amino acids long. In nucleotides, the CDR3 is TGTGCCAGTAGTACTAGACCCACAGGTTACACTGAAGCTTTCTTT. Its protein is CASSTRPTGYTEAFF. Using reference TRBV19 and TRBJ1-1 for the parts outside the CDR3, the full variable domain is DGGITQSPKYLFRKEGQNVTLSCEQNLNHDAMYWYRQDPGQGLRLIYYSQIVNDFQKGDIAEGYSVSREKKESFPLTVTSAQKNPTAFYLCASSTRPTGYTEAFFGQGTRLTVV.

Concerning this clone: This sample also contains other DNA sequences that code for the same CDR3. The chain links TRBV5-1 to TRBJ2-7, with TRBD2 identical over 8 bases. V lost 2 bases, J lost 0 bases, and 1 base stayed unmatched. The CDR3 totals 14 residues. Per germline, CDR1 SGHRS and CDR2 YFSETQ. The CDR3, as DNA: TGCGCCAGCAGCTTAGGGACTAGCTCCTACGAGCAGTACTTC. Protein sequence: CASSLGTSSYEQYF.

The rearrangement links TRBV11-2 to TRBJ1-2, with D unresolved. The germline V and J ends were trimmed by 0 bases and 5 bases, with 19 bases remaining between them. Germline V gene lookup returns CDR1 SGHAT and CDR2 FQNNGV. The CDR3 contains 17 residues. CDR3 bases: TGTGCCAGCAGCTTAGATCCCACCCGGGCCCGAGGGTATGGCTACACCTTC. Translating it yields CASSLDPTRARGYGYTF. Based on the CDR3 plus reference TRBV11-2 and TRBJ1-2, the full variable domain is EAGVAQSPRYKIIEKRQSVAFWCNPISGHATLYWYQQILGQGPKLLIQFQNNGVVDDSQLPKDRFSAERLKGVDSTLKIQPAKLEDSAVYLCASSLDPTRARGYGYTFGSGTRLTVV.

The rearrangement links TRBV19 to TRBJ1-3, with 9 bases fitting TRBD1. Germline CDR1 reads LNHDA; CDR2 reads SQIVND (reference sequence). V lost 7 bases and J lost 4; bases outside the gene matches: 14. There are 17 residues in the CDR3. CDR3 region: CASKLYPGQGSGNTIYF. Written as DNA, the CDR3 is TGTGCCAGTAAACTGTACCCGGGACAGGGCTCCGGAAACACCATATATTTT.

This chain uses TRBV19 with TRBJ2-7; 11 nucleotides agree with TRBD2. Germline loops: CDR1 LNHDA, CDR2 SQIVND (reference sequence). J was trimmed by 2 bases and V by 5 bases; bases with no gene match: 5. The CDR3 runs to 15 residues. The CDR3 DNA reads TGTGCCAGTAGTTCAATAGCGGGAGGGCCCTACGAGCAGTACTTC. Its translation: CASSSIAGGPYEQYF.

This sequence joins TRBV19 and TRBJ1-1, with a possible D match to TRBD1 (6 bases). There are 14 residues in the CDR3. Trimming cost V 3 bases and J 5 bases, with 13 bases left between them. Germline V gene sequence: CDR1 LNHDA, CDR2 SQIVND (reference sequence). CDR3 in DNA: TGTGCCAGTAGTATTCTAGGGGGTGGGACTGAAGCTTTCTTT. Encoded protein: CASSILGGGTEAFF.

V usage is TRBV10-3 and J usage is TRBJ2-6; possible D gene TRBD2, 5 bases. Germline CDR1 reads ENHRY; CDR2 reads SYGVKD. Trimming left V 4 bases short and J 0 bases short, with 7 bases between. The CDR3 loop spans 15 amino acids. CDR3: CAISGGRSGANVLTF. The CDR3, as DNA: TGTGCCATCAGTGGAGGGCGCTCTGGGGCCAACGTCCTGACTTTC.

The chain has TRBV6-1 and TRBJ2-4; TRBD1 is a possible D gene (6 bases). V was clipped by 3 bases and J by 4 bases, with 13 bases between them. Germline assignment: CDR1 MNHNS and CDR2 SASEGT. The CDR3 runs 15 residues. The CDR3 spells CASSDRTVSKNIQYF. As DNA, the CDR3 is TGTGCCAGCAGTGACCGGACAGTGAGTAAAAACATTCAGTACTTC.

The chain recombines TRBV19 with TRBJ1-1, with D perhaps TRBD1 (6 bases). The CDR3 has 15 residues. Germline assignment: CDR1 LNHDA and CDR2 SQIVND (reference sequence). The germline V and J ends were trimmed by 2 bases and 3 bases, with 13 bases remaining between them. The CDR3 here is CASSILVQGHTEAFF. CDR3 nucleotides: TGTGCCAGTAGTATACTGGTACAGGGCCACACTGAAGCTTTCTTT.

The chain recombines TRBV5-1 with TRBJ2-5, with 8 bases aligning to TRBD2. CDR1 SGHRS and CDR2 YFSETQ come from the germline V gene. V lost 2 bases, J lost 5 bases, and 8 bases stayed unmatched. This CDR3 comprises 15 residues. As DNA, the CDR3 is TGCGCCAGCAGCTTTGGCGGGGGGCCCCAGGAGACCCAGTACTTC. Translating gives CASSFGGGPQETQYF.

The CDR3 nucleotides read TGTGCCAGCAGCCGGACTAGCACAGATACGCAGTATTTT. It yields the protein CASSRTSTDTQYF. The gene calls are TRBV5-4 and TRBJ2-3; tentative D call: TRBD2 (5 bases). CDR1 is SGHNT, CDR2 YYREEE, per germline (reference sequence). This CDR3 spans 13 amino acids. Deletions cut 4 bases from V and 0 bases from J, with 6 bases between.

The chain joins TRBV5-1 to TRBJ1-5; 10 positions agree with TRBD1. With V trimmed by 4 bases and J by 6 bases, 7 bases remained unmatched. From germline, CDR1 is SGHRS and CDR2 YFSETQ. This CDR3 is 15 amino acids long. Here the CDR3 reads CASSLTGQGSQPQHF. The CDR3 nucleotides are TGCGCCAGCAGCCTGACGGGACAGGGGTCTCAGCCCCAGCATTTT. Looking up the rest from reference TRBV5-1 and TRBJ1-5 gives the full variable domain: KAGVTQTPRYLIKTRGQQVTLSCSPISGHRSVSWYQQTPGQGLQFLFEYFSETQRNKGNFPGRFSGRQFSNSRSEMNVSTLELGDSALYLCASSLTGQGSQPQHFGDGTRLSIL.

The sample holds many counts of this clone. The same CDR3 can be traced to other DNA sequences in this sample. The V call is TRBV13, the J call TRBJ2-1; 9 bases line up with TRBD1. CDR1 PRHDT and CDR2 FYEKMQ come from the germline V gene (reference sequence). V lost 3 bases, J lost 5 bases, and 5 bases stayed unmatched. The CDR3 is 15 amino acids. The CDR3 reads CASSLDRGGDNEQFF. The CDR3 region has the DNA TGTGCCAGCAGCTTGGACAGGGGAGGGGACAATGAGCAGTTCTTC. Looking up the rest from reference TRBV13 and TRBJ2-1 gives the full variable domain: AAGVIQSPRHLIKEKRETATLKCYPIPRHDTVYWYQQGPGQDPQFLISFYEKMQSDKGSIPDRFSAQQFSDYHSELNMSSLELGDSALYFCASSLDRGGDNEQFFGPGTRLTVL.

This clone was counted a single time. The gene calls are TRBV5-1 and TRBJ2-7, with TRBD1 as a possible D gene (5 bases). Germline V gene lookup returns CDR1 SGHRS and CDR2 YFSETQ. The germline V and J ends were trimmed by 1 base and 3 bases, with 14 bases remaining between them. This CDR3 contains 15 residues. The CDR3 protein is CASSLWGGELYEQYF. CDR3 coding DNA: TGCGCCAGCAGCTTGTGGGGCGGCGAGCTCTACGAGCAGTACTTC.

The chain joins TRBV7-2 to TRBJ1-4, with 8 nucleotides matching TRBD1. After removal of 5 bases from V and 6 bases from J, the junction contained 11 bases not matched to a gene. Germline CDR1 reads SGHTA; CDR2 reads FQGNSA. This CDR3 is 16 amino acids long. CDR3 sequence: CASSLWTGMGHEKLFF. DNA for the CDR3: TGTGCCAGCAGCCTATGGACAGGGATGGGGCATGAAAAACTGTTTTTT.

This CDR3 is CASRNSHQGEKLFF. CDR3 DNA sequence: TGTGCCAGCAGAAACAGCCACCAAGGTGAAAAACTGTTTTTT. V and J are TRBV6-5 and TRBJ1-4; D ambiguous. The V gene lost 6 bases and the J gene lost 7 bases, with 15 bases spanning the gap. Germline V gene lookup returns CDR1 MNHEY and CDR2 SVGAGI. This CDR3 contains 14 residues.